These 21 T cell receptor beta chains came from one sample sequenced in a study of CD8 T cells in ankylosing spondylitis. TCRdb passed the 5' RACE reads through MiXCR, listing each CDR3 protein once. Of 200,000 or so distinct CDR3 sequences in the sample, roughly 20% were seen once. Sequencing input: blood, either unsorted or a sorted T cell fraction (not recorded which). The receptors derive from a male donor aged 5 to 29 with ankylosing spondylitis or in good health (not recorded which).

This clonotype was observed many times. The gene calls are TRBV7-8 and TRBJ2-7, with D tentatively TRBD2 (5 bases). CDR3 size: 13 residues. V shed 7 bases and J shed 4 bases, with 14 bases lying between them. The germline gives CDR1 SGHVS, CDR2 FQNEAQ. The CDR3 DNA is TGTGCCAGCATCCGGGATCACCCTTACGAGCAGTACTTC. This gives the protein CASIRDHPYEQYF.

This clonotype occurred many times. CDR3 region: CASTKAVSSYNEQFF. Here the CDR3 DNA reads TGTGCCAGCACCAAAGCGGTTAGCTCCTACAATGAGCAGTTCTTC. The chain recombines TRBV7-2 with TRBJ2-1; weak D call: TRBD2 (5 bases). Trimming removed 7 bases at V and 0 bases at J, with 13 bases between. CDR3 length: 15 amino acids. Germline-derived CDR1 and CDR2 are SGHTA and FQGNSA.

This clonotype was observed a few times. This chain uses TRBV29-1 with TRBJ1-3; 9 positions match TRBD1. Per germline, CDR1 SQVTM and CDR2 ANQGSEA. V shed 6 bases, J shed 3 bases, and the junction held 0 bases outside the gene matches. This CDR3 is built from 12 residues. The CDR3 spells CSVDRGGNTIYF. CDR3 DNA: TGCAGCGTGGACAGGGGTGGAAACACCATATATTTT.

In this sample, this clonotype turned up many times. The chain joins TRBV5-1 to TRBJ2-7; TRBD2 is a possible D gene (6 bases). This CDR3 spans 16 amino acids. CDR1 is SGHRS, CDR2 YFSETQ, per germline. The V end was cut by 2 bases, the J end by 0 bases, with 15 bases between. The CDR3 loop is CASSLLGGTASYEQYF. The CDR3 DNA sequence: TGCGCCAGCAGCTTACTCGGAGGGACGGCCTCCTACGAGCAGTACTTC.

Only a few counts were recorded for this clonotype. The V and J genes are TRBV18 and TRBJ2-5; TRBD2 aligns across 9 bases. This CDR3 is built from 16 residues. Unmatched junction bases numbered 6, after V lost 2 bases and J lost 2 bases. The germline V gene encodes CDR1 KGHSH and CDR2 LQKENI. The CDR3 region is CASSPIGLAGQETQYF. The CDR3 DNA reads as TGTGCCAGCTCACCAATAGGTCTAGCGGGACAAGAGACCCAGTACTTC.

This clonotype has at least ten counts. CDR3 loop: CASSVRDGETQYF. The CDR3 bases are TGTGCCAGCAGCGTCAGGGATGGGGAGACCCAGTACTTC. The chain links TRBV7-9 to TRBJ2-5, with a tentative D call TRBD1 (5 bases). V was pared by 5 bases and J by 5 bases, with 12 bases between. The V gene's germline CDR1 is SEHNR and CDR2 FQNEAQ (reference sequence). The CDR3 totals 13 residues.

This clonotype occurred many times. The chain joins TRBV5-1 to TRBJ1-5; weak D call: TRBD1 (5 bases). Germline CDR1 is SGHRS and CDR2 is YFSETQ. This CDR3 is built from 13 residues. Trimming left V 3 bases short and J 8 bases short, with 12 bases between. The DNA of the CDR3 is TGCGCCAGCAGCTCTGGGGGGACCGAGCCCCAGCATTTT. Translated, it gives CASSSGGTEPQHF.

CDR3 in DNA: TGTGCCAGCTCACCGCTTACAGGGGGGTCGACGGATACGCAGTATTTT. Translated, it gives CASSPLTGGSTDTQYF. The chain uses TRBV18 and TRBJ2-3; TRBD1 matches 8 bases. From germline, CDR1 is KGHSH and CDR2 LQKENI. The CDR3 totals 16 residues. V gave up 3 bases and J gave up 6 bases; unmatched junction bases: 11.

This clonotype was recorded many times. The chain has TRBV9 and TRBJ2-4; 10 bases line up with TRBD2. Germline assignment: CDR1 SGDLS and CDR2 YYNGEE. The V gene end was trimmed by 0 bases and the J gene end by 11 bases; junction bases not matched to a gene: 8. The CDR3 spans 15 residues. The CDR3 DNA sequence: TGTGCCAGCAGCGTAGGGTCTAGCGGGAGCTTCGTTCAGTACTTC. This sequence encodes CASSVGSSGSFVQYF.

This clonotype has ten or more counts. The rearrangement links TRBV30 to TRBJ2-1, with D unresolved. Germline CDR1 reads GTSNPN; CDR2 reads SVGIG (reference sequence). Trimming took 1 base from V and 4 from J, leaving 5 bases between them. The CDR3 consists of 12 residues. The DNA of the CDR3 is TGTGCCTGGAGTGGACAATACAATGAGCAGTTCTTC. Protein product: CAWSGQYNEQFF.

This clonotype was picked up many times. V is TRBV20-1 and J is TRBJ2-3; D is perhaps TRBD2 (6 bases). The CDR3 sequence is 14 residues long. Trimming removed 6 bases from V and 0 bases from J, with 13 bases in between. The germline V gene has CDR1 DFQATT and CDR2 SNEGSKA (reference sequence). In DNA, the CDR3 is TGCAGTGCCCGGAGGGACTCTAGCACAGATACGCAGTATTTT. Its translation: CSARRDSSTDTQYF.

This clonotype showed up many times. This rearrangement joins TRBV20-1 to TRBJ2-1, with 10 nucleotides matching TRBD2. The CDR3 spans 15 residues. V gave up 0 bases and J gave up 6 bases; unmatched junction bases: 5. The V gene's germline CDR1 is DFQATT and CDR2 SNEGSKA (reference sequence). As DNA, the CDR3 is TGCAGTGCTAGAGATCAGCGGGGGGGGCTCAATGAGCAGTTCTTC. This codes for CSARDQRGGLNEQFF.

This clonotype appeared many times. V usage is TRBV7-2 and J usage is TRBJ2-7, with D possibly being TRBD1 (7 bases). V shed 5 bases and J shed 6 bases, with 14 bases lying between them. This CDR3 has 13 amino acids. Germline CDR1 is SGHTA and CDR2 is FQGNSA. The CDR3 sequence is CASSPRQGGEQYF. CDR3 bases: TGTGCCAGCAGCCCCCGACAGGGAGGCGAGCAGTACTTC.

The V gene is TRBV2, the J gene TRBJ2-7; D is unresolved. This CDR3 spans 14 amino acids. Germline-derived CDR1 and CDR2 are SNHLY and FYNNEI. The V and J ends lost 5 bases and 1 base respectively, with 12 bases between them. The CDR3 loop is CASSSTYSSYEQYV. CDR3 nucleotides: TGTGCCAGCAGTAGTACCTATTCATCCTACGAGCAGTACGTC.

In this sample, this clonotype turned up many times. The chain recombines TRBV6-5 with TRBJ2-1, with 7 positions matching TRBD2. This CDR3 contains 16 residues. J gave up 2 bases and V 4 bases, and 8 bases lay outside the gene matches. Germline V gene lookup returns CDR1 MNHEY and CDR2 SVGAGI. The DNA for the CDR3 is TGTGCCAGCAGTTCTGGGGGAGGGTTTCCCTACAATGAGCAGTTCTTC. This codes for CASSSGGGFPYNEQFF.

The V call is TRBV4-1, the J call TRBJ1-2; the D gene is possibly TRBD1 (5 bases). The CDR3 length is 14 residues. Per germline, CDR1 MGHRA and CDR2 YSYEKL. V lost 0 bases to trimming and J lost 8 bases, with 13 bases between them. The DNA of the CDR3 is TGCGCCAGCAGCCAAGATGGGCAGGGAGAAGGCTACACCTTC. Protein product: CASSQDGQGEGYTF.

This clonotype was found many times. The chain joins TRBV7-2 to TRBJ2-3; a weak D match, TRBD2 (6 bases). CDR1 and CDR2 from the germline V gene are SGHTA and FQGNSA. The CDR3 runs to 14 residues. V was trimmed by 3 bases and J by 6 bases, leaving 13 bases between them. The CDR3 DNA is TGTGCCAGCAGCTTGACTAGGGGATCGGATACGCAGTATTTT. This encodes CASSLTRGSDTQYF.

This clonotype was detected ten times or more. This chain links TRBV12-3 or TRBV12-4 with TRBJ2-1; D not resolved. This CDR3 contains 13 residues. V dropped 2 bases and J dropped 6 bases, with 8 bases sitting between them. The CDR3 spells CASSLPPINEQFF. The CDR3 DNA follows: TGTGCCAGCAGTTTACCTCCAATCAATGAGCAGTTCTTC.

This clonotype was recorded many times. This chain connects TRBV24-1 to TRBJ1-5; D not resolved. CDR1 and CDR2 from the germline V gene are KGHDR and SFDVKD. The CDR3 covers 13 residues. The V end was cut by 3 bases, the J end by 7 bases, with 9 bases between. CDR3 in DNA: TGTGCCACCAGTGATAGCCTTAGCCAGCCCCAGCATTTT. Translated, it gives CATSDSLSQPQHF.

This clonotype was seen only a few times. V usage is TRBV20-1 and J usage is TRBJ2-1; D not certain. CDR1 DFQATT and CDR2 SNEGSKA come from the germline V gene (reference sequence). The germline V and J ends were trimmed by 5 bases and 7 bases, with 9 bases remaining between them. The CDR3 covers 11 residues. DNA for the CDR3: TGCAGTGCTCACCCGGCGAATGAGCAGTTCTTC. Amino acid sequence: CSAHPANEQFF.

This clonotype has ten or more counts. V usage is TRBV15 and J usage is TRBJ2-1, with D uncertain. Germline V CDR1 and CDR2: LNHNV, YYDKDF (reference sequence). Trimming took 1 base from V and 1 from J, leaving 11 bases between them. CDR3 size: 16 residues. CDR3 region: CATSRVVGFSYNEQFF. The DNA for the CDR3 is TGTGCCACCAGCAGAGTAGTAGGGTTTTCCTACAATGAGCAGTTCTTC. Full variable domain (missing parts from reference TRBV15 and TRBJ2-1): DAMVIQNPRYQVTQFGKPVTLSCSQTLNHNVMYWYQQKSSQAPKLLFHYYDKDFNNEADTPDNFQSRRPNTSFCFLDIRSPGLGDTAMYLCATSRVVGFSYNEQFFGPGTRLTVL.